Detailed here is one TCR beta chain. Its antigen is currently unknown. Healthy donors of bone marrow made up the group. Amplification used 60 Vbeta primers and 13 Jbeta primers. The method was immunoSEQ multiplex PCR; TCRdb's version includes in-frame clones alone and lacks a portion of them. This sample contains about 160,000 clones. The data stem from a study of cytomegalovirus exposure and HLA in healthy donors. Per germline, CDR1 MNHEY and CDR2 SVGAGI. This CDR3 has 15 amino acids. J lost 7 bases, V lost 0 bases, and 5 bases had no gene match. Study conclusions and caveats: In a later analysis, at a false discovery rate of 0.05, 15,000 to 20,000 TCR beta sequences were associated with HLA alleles.

This receptor was identified in a man aged 30 to 39 in good health and CMV-seronegative. The sample consisted of PBMCs. This chain joins TRBV6-5 and TRBJ1-4; 7 nucleotides line up with TRBD1. CDR3 sequence: CASSYSGGGGEKLFF. For the CDR3, the DNA is TGTGCCAGCAGTTACTCAGGAGGGGGCGGTGAAAAACTGTTTTTT.